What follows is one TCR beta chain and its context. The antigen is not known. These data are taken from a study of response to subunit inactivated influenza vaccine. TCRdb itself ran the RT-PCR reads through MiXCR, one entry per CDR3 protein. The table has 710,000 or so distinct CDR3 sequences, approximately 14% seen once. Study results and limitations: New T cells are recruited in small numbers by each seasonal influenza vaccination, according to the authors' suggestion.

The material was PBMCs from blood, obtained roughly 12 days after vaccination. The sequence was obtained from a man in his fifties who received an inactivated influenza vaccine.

The CDR3 protein is CSVARVAGPKNIQYF. The DNA of the CDR3 is TGCAGCGTTGCTAGGGTTGCAGGGCCCAAAAACATTCAGTACTTC. V is TRBV29-1 and J is TRBJ2-4, with D maybe TRBD1 (5 bases). The V end was cut by 4 bases, the J end by 2 bases, with 15 bases between. Germline values: CDR1 SQVTM, CDR2 ANQGSEA. This CDR3 has 15 residues.